This T cell receptor (beta chain) stems from a study of CD8 T cells in Susac syndrome. Study-wide points: The study conceded that its TCR sequencing and HLA analysis involved relatively few individuals.

CD8+ and CD4+ blood T cells underwent TCR beta sequencing. The controls, all healthy donors, were matched for age and sex. V was shortened by 6 bases and J by 3 bases, with 12 bases between the two germline ends. The CDR3 contains 14 residues. The germline gives CDR1 SNHLY, CDR2 FYNNEI. Reverse transcription of roughly 0.45 to 1 ug RNA was performed with random hexamers. TCR beta CDR3 was amplified by immunoSEQ covering 54 Vbeta and 13 Jbeta. TCRdb reprocessed the immunoSEQ multiplex PCR reads with MiXCR, giving one entry per CDR3 protein. This table has more than 70,000 distinct CDR3 sequences, about 93% appearing once. As for this clonotype: Its target is unknown.

This receptor was obtained from a human donor in good health. V and J are TRBV2 and TRBJ1-3; D not certain. The sequencing sample was made of CD8+ T cells from PBMCs. CDR3 protein: CASRQRGGGNTIYF. The CDR3 nucleotides read TGTGCCAGCAGACAGCGCGGCGGTGGAAACACCATATATTTT.